A single sample is the source of the 27 T cell receptor beta chains below, sequenced in a study of T cell responses to AZD1222 COVID-19 vaccine (dated by TCRdb to 2020 to 2023). The time point label for this specimen denotes: baseline before first vaccination. Libraries were prepared through the immunoSEQ multiplex PCR assay. TCRdb stores this immuneACCESS table with in-frame sequences only. Part of the clones is absent; in the studies checked, under half of the shortfall reflects unresolved V genes, and no reason is known for the rest. This sample gives more than 150,000 clones in total; approximately 90% of them show up just once. In total, the top ten clones hold 0.75% to 1% of the sample. The sequencing here drew on peripheral blood, taken on day 0 of AZD1222 vaccination. The receptors here all came from an adult in good health.

The V and J genes are TRBV6-5 and TRBJ1-4, with a weak D call TRBD1 (6 bases). Trimming shortened V by 3 bases and J by 8 bases, and 19 bases separated the two germline ends. From germline, CDR1 is MNHEY and CDR2 SVGAGI. The CDR3 extends over 16 amino acids. The CDR3 nucleotides are TGTGCCAGCAGTTATTCGGGAGGGGGGGAGCGGGAAAAACTGTTTTTT. It is translated as CASSYSGGGEREKLFF.

The J gene is TRBJ2-3, the V gene TRBV9, with 8 bases matching TRBD2. V trimming: 4 bases; J trimming: 2 bases; junction bases outside the gene matches: 15. The germline V gene has CDR1 SGDLS and CDR2 YYNGEE. This CDR3 is 18 amino acids long. Here the CDR3 reads CASSPGSSGTRYTDTQYF. The CDR3 region has the DNA TGTGCCAGCAGCCCGGGGAGTAGCGGGACCCGGTACACAGATACGCAGTATTTT.

V and J are TRBV7-9 and TRBJ2-6; D may be TRBD2 (5 bases). The germline V and J ends were trimmed by 5 bases and 1 base, with 21 bases remaining between them. CDR3 length: 19 residues. Per the germline V gene, CDR1 is SEHNR and CDR2 is FQNEAQ (reference sequence). The CDR3 nucleotides are TGTGCCAGCAGCGCTCCGTCTCGAGGGAAATTATCTGGGGCCAACGTCCTGACTTTC. Translating it yields CASSAPSRGKLSGANVLTF.

The rearrangement links TRBV27 to TRBJ2-3; D might be TRBD1 or TRBD2, each matching 5 bases. Trimming left V 3 bases short and J 1 base short, with 11 bases between. The CDR3 loop spans 15 amino acids. Germline CDR1 is MNHEY and CDR2 is SMNVEV (reference sequence). The CDR3 is CASSLVQGRTDTQYF. The DNA of the CDR3 is TGTGCCAGCAGTTTGGTTCAGGGACGCACAGATACGCAGTATTTT.

This chain links TRBV28 with TRBJ1-2; D gene unclear. The germline V gene has CDR1 MDHEN and CDR2 SYDVKM. V gave up 2 bases and J gave up 2 bases, with 6 bases separating them. This CDR3 contains 13 residues. CDR3: CASSLPNNYGYTF. CDR3 nucleotide sequence: TGTGCCAGCAGTTTACCAAACAACTATGGCTACACCTTC.

The chain uses TRBV6-6 and TRBJ2-7; 10 bases are shared with TRBD1. Germline CDR1 reads MNHNY; CDR2 reads SVGAGI (reference sequence). J lost 6 bases, V lost 5 bases, and 7 bases had no gene match. The CDR3 sequence is 14 residues long. The CDR3 is CASSDPGQGSEQYF. The DNA of the CDR3 is TGTGCCAGCAGTGACCCGGGACAGGGGTCCGAGCAGTACTTC.

This chain links TRBV2 with TRBJ2-6; no reliable D call. V dropped 2 bases and J dropped 4 bases, with 12 bases sitting between them. CDR1 and CDR2 from the germline V gene are SNHLY and FYNNEI. This CDR3 region has 16 residues. The CDR3 spells CASSELGNGGANVLTF. In DNA, the CDR3 is TGTGCCAGCAGTGAATTGGGCAACGGGGGGGCCAACGTCCTGACTTTC.

V is TRBV4-3 and J is TRBJ2-1; the D gene could be TRBD1 or TRBD2 (5 bases each). The CDR3 covers 16 residues. CDR1 and CDR2 from the germline V gene are LGHNA and YSLEER. Trimming stripped 0 bases from V and 7 bases from J, with 16 bases between. The CDR3, as DNA: TGCGCCAGCAGCCAAGAGTTGGGGGATATCCGGAATGAGCAGTTCTTC. Its protein product is CASSQELGDIRNEQFF.

The CDR3 bases are TGTGCCAGCAGCCACATGGGGGACAGGGGGCTGGCTGAAGCTTTCTTT. It is translated as CASSHMGDRGLAEAFF. The gene calls are TRBV14 and TRBJ1-1; 12 bases are a match to TRBD1. Per the germline V gene, CDR1 is SGHDN and CDR2 is FVKESK. The CDR3 totals 16 residues. V lost 3 bases to trimming and J lost 6 bases; unmatched junction nucleotides: 8.

The V call is TRBV29-1, the J call TRBJ2-3; D not certain. Trimming removed 5 bases from V and 4 bases from J, with 16 bases in between. Per the germline V gene, CDR1 is SQVTM and CDR2 is ANQGSEA. The CDR3 runs 14 residues. Here the CDR3 reads CSVYEVEVPDTQYF. The CDR3 DNA reads TGCAGCGTTTACGAGGTTGAGGTCCCAGATACGCAGTATTTT.

The chain uses TRBV6-5 and TRBJ2-7; D tentatively reads TRBD1 or TRBD2 (5 bases each). CDR1 and CDR2 from the germline V gene are MNHEY and SVGAGI. This CDR3 has 14 residues. V lost 2 bases and J lost 6, with 14 bases in between. Written as DNA, the CDR3 is TGTGCCAGCAGTTACGTGGGGCCCGCGGGCGAGCAGTACTTC. This sequence encodes CASSYVGPAGEQYF.

V gene TRBV7-9 combines with J gene TRBJ2-7; D perhaps matches TRBD1 (6 bases). Trimming took off 4 bases at V and 0 bases at J, with 13 bases between the two ends. The CDR3 is 15 residues long. Per germline, CDR1 SEHNR and CDR2 FQNEAQ (reference sequence). The CDR3 region is CASSSQTGISYEQYF. DNA for the CDR3: TGTGCCAGCAGCTCCCAGACAGGCATCTCCTACGAGCAGTACTTC.

As DNA, the CDR3 is TGTGCCAGCAGCTCCGACCCCGGGACAGGGGAGGTGGGGTTCCAAGAGACCCAGTACTTC. Its translation: CASSSDPGTGEVGFQETQYF. The rearrangement joins TRBV7-8 to TRBJ2-5, with 10 bases that match TRBD1. Germline trimming cut 4 bases from V and 1 base from J; bases unmatched to any gene: 18. Germline V gene sequence: CDR1 SGHVS, CDR2 FQNEAQ. The CDR3 has 20 residues. Drawing the rest from reference TRBV7-8 and TRBJ2-5, the complete variable domain is GAGVSQSPRYKVAKRGQDVALRCDPISGHVSLFWYQQALGQGPEFLTYFQNEAQLDKSGLPSDRFFAERPEGSVSTLKIQRTQQEDSAVYLCASSSDPGTGEVGFQETQYFGPGTRLLVL.

The rearrangement uses TRBV9 and TRBJ2-7; D not certain. The CDR3 has 14 amino acids. Per the germline V gene, CDR1 is SGDLS and CDR2 is YYNGEE. The V end lost 0 bases, the J end lost 5 bases, and 12 bases lay between the germline ends. CDR3 bases: TGTGCCAGCAGCGTAGGACGCCTAGTTGACGAGCAGTACTTC. It is translated as CASSVGRLVDEQYF.

The genes are TRBV27 and TRBJ2-7; 13 bases line up with TRBD2. The CDR3 length is 15 residues. V dropped 4 bases and J dropped 3; count of bases not matched to a gene: 3. Germline CDR1 reads MNHEY; CDR2 reads SMNVEV (reference sequence). CDR3 sequence: CASSSRTSGSYEQYF. CDR3 nucleotide sequence: TGTGCCAGCAGTTCGCGGACTAGCGGGAGCTACGAGCAGTACTTC.

The chain is built from TRBV28 and TRBJ1-1, with TRBD1 matching over 7 bases. There are 15 residues in the CDR3. Germline-derived CDR1 and CDR2 are MDHEN and SYDVKM. J gave up 3 bases and V 8 bases, and 12 bases lay outside the gene matches. The CDR3 DNA sequence: TGTGCCAGCGGACGACAGGGTGTGGGCGACACTGAAGCTTTCTTT. Its protein product is CASGRQGVGDTEAFF.

The chain uses TRBV3-1 (or the pseudogene TRBV3-2) and TRBJ2-7; tentative D call: TRBD2 (6 bases). V lost 0 bases and J 2 bases, leaving 17 bases between the germline ends. CDR3 length equals 17 residues. Germline loops: CDR1 LGHDT, CDR2 YNNKEL (reference sequence). CDR3 nucleotides: TGTGCCAGCAGCCAAGACAGTCCGGGACTGAGCGCCTACGAGCAGTACTTC. It is translated as CASSQDSPGLSAYEQYF.

The CDR3: CASSESDRGRTGELFF. The DNA for the CDR3 is TGTGCCAGCAGTGAATCGGACAGGGGGCGGACCGGGGAGCTGTTTTTT. The rearrangement uses TRBV28 and TRBJ2-2; TRBD1 aligns across 11 bases. From germline, CDR1 is MDHEN and CDR2 SYDVKM. V lost 5 bases, J lost 5 bases, and 7 bases stayed unmatched. The CDR3 is 16 residues long.

This clone has just one count. The gene calls are TRBV14 and TRBJ1-1, with 7 bases matching TRBD1. The CDR3 has 14 residues. The germline CDR1 and CDR2 sequences are SGHDN and FVKESK. With 5 bases clipped from V and 0 bases from J, the junction kept 3 bases outside the gene matches. CDR3 amino acids: CASSSDRLNTEAFF. CDR3 sequence (DNA): TGTGCCAGCAGCTCGGACAGGCTGAACACTGAAGCTTTCTTT.

V gene TRBV19 combines with J gene TRBJ2-3; the match to TRBD1 covers 8 bases. The J segment lost 4 bases and the V segment lost 7 bases, leaving 10 bases of the junction unmatched. From germline, CDR1 is LNHDA and CDR2 SQIVND (reference sequence). The CDR3 loop spans 15 amino acids. The CDR3 here is CASTTTGGYADTQYF. The CDR3 nucleotides read TGTGCCAGTACCACAACAGGGGGGTACGCAGATACGCAGTATTTT.

CDR3 loop: CASSVQRGTPSYEQYF. CDR3 nucleotides: TGTGCCAGCAGCGTCCAAAGGGGGACACCCTCCTACGAGCAGTACTTC. The rearrangement links TRBV28 to TRBJ2-7; possibly TRBD1 for D (6 bases). The CDR3 extends over 16 amino acids. Germline V CDR1 and CDR2: MDHEN, SYDVKM. Trimming removed 6 bases from V and 0 bases from J, with 18 bases in between. Combining the CDR3 with reference TRBV28 and TRBJ2-7 gives the whole variable domain DVKVTQSSRYLVKRTGEKVFLECVQDMDHENMFWYRQDPGLGLRLIYFSYDVKMKEKGDIPEGYSVSREKKERFSLILESASTNQTSMYLCASSVQRGTPSYEQYFGPGTRLTVT.

The chain carries TRBV24-1 and TRBJ2-7; 9 nucleotides agree with TRBD1. This CDR3 contains 11 residues. J gave up 6 bases and V 12 bases, and 5 bases lay outside the gene matches. Germline V gene lookup returns CDR1 KGHDR and CDR2 SFDVKD. CDR3 amino acids: CAAGTGIEQYF. CDR3 in DNA: TGTGCCGCCGGGACAGGGATCGAGCAGTACTTC.

This chain links TRBV19 with TRBJ2-2, with 7 bases identical to TRBD1. CDR1 is LNHDA and CDR2 is SQIVND in the germline V gene (reference sequence). CDR3 size: 16 residues. Trimming took 2 bases from V and 0 from J; bases not matched to a gene: 3. The CDR3 protein is CASSIRTGPNTGELFF. Here the CDR3 DNA reads TGTGCCAGTAGTATAAGGACAGGCCCGAACACCGGGGAGCTGTTTTTT. Full variable domain (outside the CDR3, taken from reference TRBV19 and TRBJ2-2): DGGITQSPKYLFRKEGQNVTLSCEQNLNHDAMYWYRQDPGQGLRLIYYSQIVNDFQKGDIAEGYSVSREKKESFPLTVTSAQKNPTAFYLCASSIRTGPNTGELFFGEGSRLTVL.

This clone came up once. The V and J genes are TRBV6-2 or TRBV6-3 and TRBJ2-5; no clear D gene. This CDR3 is built from 13 residues. Trimming removed 5 bases from V and 0 bases from J, with 7 bases in between. CDR1 and CDR2 (germline): MNHEY, SVGEGT. The CDR3 reads CASSRSYQETQYF. CDR3 nucleotide sequence: TGTGCCAGCAGTCGCAGCTACCAAGAGACCCAGTACTTC.

This rearrangement joins TRBV19 to TRBJ1-1; tentatively, D is TRBD1 (5 bases). The V end was cut by 3 bases, the J end by 1 base, with 9 bases between. The CDR3 length is 14 residues. Germline V CDR1 and CDR2: LNHDA, SQIVND (reference sequence). This chain's CDR3 is CASSIEGTNTEAFF. The DNA for the CDR3 is TGTGCCAGTAGTATTGAAGGGACGAACACTGAAGCTTTCTTT.

This chain joins TRBV27 and TRBJ2-7, with D uncertain. The CDR3 contains 14 residues. V was cut by 2 bases and J by 3 bases, with 11 bases left in between. Looked up from germline, CDR1 is MNHEY and CDR2 is SMNVEV (reference sequence). CDR3 DNA sequence: TGTGCCAGCAGTTTACGTCTAAGTCGCTACGAGCAGTACTTC. Amino acid sequence: CASSLRLSRYEQYF.

V gene TRBV12-3 or TRBV12-4 combines with J gene TRBJ1-1; no clear D. The CDR3 runs to 12 residues. V shed 3 bases and J shed 0 bases, with 2 bases lying between them. In nucleotides, the CDR3 is TGTGCCAGCAGTTTCGTGAACACTGAAGCTTTCTTT. It specifies CASSFVNTEAFF.